This T cell receptor beta chain was sequenced in a study of OX40 agonist ivuxolimab in advanced cancers. Study in general: People who had prior anti-PD-1, anti-PD-L1 or anti-CTLA-4 therapy could take part, and roughly 40% had some.

Findings of the study overall: CD4+ and CD8+ T cells in blood underwent clonal expansion by week 6 at 0.1 to 3.0 mg/kg.

Germline CDR1 reads MNHNS; CDR2 reads SASEGT. CDR3 length: 20 amino acids. The V gene end was trimmed by 1 base and the J gene end by 0 bases; junction bases not matched to a gene: 8. This clone came up a few times. Its antigen is as yet unknown. Generated by immunoSEQ multiplex PCR, the TCRdb table keeps only in-frame clones and is missing some. This sample has about 83,000 clones, with about 81% found just once. This sequence joins TRBV6-1 and TRBJ2-6; 11 nucleotides line up with TRBD1. The source of this sequence is an adult with an advanced solid tumor such as melanoma, head and neck, liver or kidney cancer. This specimen consisted of CD4+ or CD8+ T cells sorted from blood, obtained in a trial of the OX40 agonist ivuxolimab. CDR3 region: CASSEDLWTGGPSGANVLTF. DNA for the CDR3: TGTGCCAGCAGTGAAGACCTATGGACAGGGGGCCCCTCTGGGGCCAACGTCCTGACTTTC.